The T cell receptor (beta chain) under discussion was sequenced for a study of human T cells and chemical hapten exposure. Study results and caveats: Given that the donors had alopecia, their immune response may differ from that seen in healthy people.

The time point denotes: patch test 1, 2 weeks after DPC sensitization. Specified treatment: therapeutic diphenylcyclopropenone sensitization with weekly scalp DPC. People who gave samples had alopecia, were 18 to 70 years old, and were suitable for DPC. The CDR3 extends over 15 amino acids. With V trimmed by 4 bases and J by 5 bases, 7 bases remained unmatched. CDR1 and CDR2 from the germline V gene are SGHRS and YFSETQ. How the authors handled the data: Samples ranged from roughly 23,224 to 700,000 TCRs, with a median of approximately 91,000. TCRdb re-derived calls from the RACE reads in MiXCR, one entry per CDR3 protein. The V and J calls come from TCRdb's annotation, not from the publication. This sample has roughly 180,000 distinct CDR3 sequences, with about a fifth found just once. Only a few counts were recorded for this clonotype. The antigen remains undetermined.

This clonotype originated in a woman in her 50s with alopecia areata. Some clones in this sample may be carry-over from other donors' samples. The rearrangement joins TRBV5-1 to TRBJ2-1, with TRBD1 matching 9 bases. The sample consisted of whole blood, taken in connection with sensitization to the hapten diphenylcyclopropenone (DPC). DNA of the CDR3: TGCGCCAGCAGCCCAGGACAGGGGAAACACAATGAGCAGTTCTTC. Its protein is CASSPGQGKHNEQFF.